This T cell receptor beta chain came from a study of T cells in Graves' hyperthyroidism and ophthalmopathy. The germline V gene has CDR1 DFQATT and CDR2 SNEGSKA (reference sequence). V was pared by 6 bases and J by 4 bases, with 10 bases of the junction left unmatched. The CDR3 runs to 14 residues. Over 18 months, lack of ophthalmopathy progression marked Graves' hyperthyroidism as stable. PBMCs were derived from around 10 ml fresh peripheral blood. The TCR beta CDR3 regions underwent amplification using RNA transcripts as the source. A set of HTBI primers served as the primers for a first-round RT-PCR of the TCR CDR3. TCRdb fed the multiplex PCR reads into MiXCR, producing one record per CDR3 protein. The data contain approximately 700,000 distinct CDR3 sequences, roughly 15% of them singletons. This clonotype has more than one count but fewer than ten.

The source is a man aged 18 to 35 with Graves' hyperthyroidism. Material for sequencing was blood. This chain uses TRBV20-1 with TRBJ2-3, with TRBD2 matching over 7 bases. CDR3 loop: CSAILARAPDTQYF. Written as DNA, the CDR3 is TGCAGTGCCATACTAGCGAGGGCCCCAGATACGCAGTATTTT.